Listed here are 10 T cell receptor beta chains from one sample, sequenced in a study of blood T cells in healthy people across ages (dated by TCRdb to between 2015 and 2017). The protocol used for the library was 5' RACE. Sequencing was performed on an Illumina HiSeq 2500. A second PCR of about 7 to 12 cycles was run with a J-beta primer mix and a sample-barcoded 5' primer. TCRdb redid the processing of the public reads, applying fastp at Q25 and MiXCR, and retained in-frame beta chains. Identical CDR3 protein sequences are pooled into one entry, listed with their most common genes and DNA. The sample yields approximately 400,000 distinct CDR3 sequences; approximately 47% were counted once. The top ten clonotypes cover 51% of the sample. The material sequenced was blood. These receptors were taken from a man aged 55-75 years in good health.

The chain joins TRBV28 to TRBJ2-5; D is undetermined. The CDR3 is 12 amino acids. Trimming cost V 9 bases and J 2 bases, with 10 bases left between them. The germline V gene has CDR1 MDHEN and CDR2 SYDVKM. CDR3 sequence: CARRSPQETQYF. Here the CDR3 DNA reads TGTGCCAGGAGGTCGCCTCAAGAGACCCAGTACTTC.

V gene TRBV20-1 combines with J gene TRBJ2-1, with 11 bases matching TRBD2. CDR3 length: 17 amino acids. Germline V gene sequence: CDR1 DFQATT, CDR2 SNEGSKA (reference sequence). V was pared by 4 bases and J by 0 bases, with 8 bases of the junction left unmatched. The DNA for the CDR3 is TGCAGTGCTACCCCGACTAGCGGGGTCCGCTCCTACAATGAGCAGTTCTTC. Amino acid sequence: CSATPTSGVRSYNEQFF.

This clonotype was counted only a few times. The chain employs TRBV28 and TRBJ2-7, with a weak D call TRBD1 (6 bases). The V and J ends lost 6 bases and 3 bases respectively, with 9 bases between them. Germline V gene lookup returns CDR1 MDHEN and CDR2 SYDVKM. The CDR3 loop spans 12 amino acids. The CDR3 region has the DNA TGTGCCAGCAGGCCGGACAGCTACGAGCAGTACTTC. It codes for CASRPDSYEQYF.

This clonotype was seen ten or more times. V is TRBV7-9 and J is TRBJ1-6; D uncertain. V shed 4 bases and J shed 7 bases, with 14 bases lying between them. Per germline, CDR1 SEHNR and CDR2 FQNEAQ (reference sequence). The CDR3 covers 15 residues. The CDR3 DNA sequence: TGTGCCAGCAGCTACCTCCAAAACCCCAATTCACCCCTCCACTTT. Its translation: CASSYLQNPNSPLHF.

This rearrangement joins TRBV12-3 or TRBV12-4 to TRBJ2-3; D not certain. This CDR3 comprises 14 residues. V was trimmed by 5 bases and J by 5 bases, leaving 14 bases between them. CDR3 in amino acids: CASSVRRAGDTQYF. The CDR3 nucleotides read TGTGCCAGCAGTGTTAGAAGGGCCGGAGATACGCAGTATTTT.

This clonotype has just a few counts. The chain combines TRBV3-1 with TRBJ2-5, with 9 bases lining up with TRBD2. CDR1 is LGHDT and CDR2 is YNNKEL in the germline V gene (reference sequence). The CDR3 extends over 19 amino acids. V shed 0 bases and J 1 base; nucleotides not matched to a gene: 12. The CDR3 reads CASSQDPPGSGGTQETQYF. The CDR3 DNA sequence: TGTGCCAGCAGCCAAGATCCCCCCGGTAGCGGGGGTACCCAAGAGACCCAGTACTTC.

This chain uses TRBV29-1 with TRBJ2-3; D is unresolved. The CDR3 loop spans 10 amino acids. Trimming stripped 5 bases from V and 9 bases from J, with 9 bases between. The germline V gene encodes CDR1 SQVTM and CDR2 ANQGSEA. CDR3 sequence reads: CSVLLVTQYF. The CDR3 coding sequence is TGCAGCGTTCTTCTAGTAACGCAGTATTTT.

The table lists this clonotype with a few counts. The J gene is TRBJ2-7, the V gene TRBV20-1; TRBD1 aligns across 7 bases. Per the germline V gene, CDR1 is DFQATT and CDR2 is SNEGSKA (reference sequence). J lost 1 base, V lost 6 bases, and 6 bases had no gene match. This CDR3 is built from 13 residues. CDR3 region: CSAPGTVSYEQYF. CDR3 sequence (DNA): TGCAGTGCCCCCGGGACAGTTTCCTACGAGCAGTACTTC.

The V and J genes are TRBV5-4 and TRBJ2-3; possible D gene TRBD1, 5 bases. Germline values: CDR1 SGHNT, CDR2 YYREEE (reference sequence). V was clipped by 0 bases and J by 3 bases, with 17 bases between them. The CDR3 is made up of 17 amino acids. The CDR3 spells CASSLELSRVGTDTQYF. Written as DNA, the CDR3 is TGTGCCAGCAGCTTGGAACTCTCCAGGGTCGGTACAGATACGCAGTATTTT.

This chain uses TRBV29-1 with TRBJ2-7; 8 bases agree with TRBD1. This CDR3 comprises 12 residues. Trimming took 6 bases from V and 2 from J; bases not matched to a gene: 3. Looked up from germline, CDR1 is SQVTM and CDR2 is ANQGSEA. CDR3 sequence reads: CSVGQAPYEQYF. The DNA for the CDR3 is TGCAGCGTGGGACAGGCCCCCTACGAGCAGTACTTC.